These 9 T cell receptor beta chains originate from one sample sequenced in a study of post-analysis software for immune sequencing data. These receptors have no identified antigens. Study observations and caveats: When patients were compared with controls, 5 or 6 TRBV segments were more frequent, TRBV5-6, TRBV5-1 and TRBV20-1 among them.

cDNA libraries for TCR beta contained unique molecular identifiers. TCRdb recomputed calls from the PCR reads with MiXCR, one row per CDR3 protein. This sample has roughly 600,000 distinct CDR3 sequences, with 44% found just once. Sequencing used blood. These receptors originate from a girl under 18 with multiple sclerosis.

This chain links TRBV2 with TRBJ2-7; D is possibly TRBD1 or TRBD2 (5 bases each). The CDR3 has 13 amino acids. Germline CDR1 and CDR2: SNHLY and FYNNEI. The V and J ends lost 6 bases and 0 bases respectively, with 9 bases between them. In nucleotides, the CDR3 is TGTGCCAGCAGGGGACCGGGCTCCTACGAGCAGTACTTC. It translates to CASRGPGSYEQYF.

J is TRBJ2-3 and V is TRBV20-1; D gene unclear. The V gene lost 0 bases and the J gene lost 4 bases, with 14 bases spanning the gap. CDR1 and CDR2 (germline): DFQATT, SNEGSKA (reference sequence). The CDR3 is made up of 15 amino acids. The DNA of the CDR3 is TGCAGTGCTAGAGACGGGCAAAAAGGTGCAGATACGCAGTATTTT. Its translation: CSARDGQKGADTQYF.

V and J are TRBV5-1 and TRBJ1-2; a weak D match, TRBD1 (5 bases). The CDR3 consists of 14 residues. Trimming removed 4 bases from V and 7 bases from J, with 17 bases in between. Germline loops: CDR1 SGHRS, CDR2 YFSETQ. CDR3 amino acids: CASSDPGRGSGYTF. CDR3 nucleotides: TGCGCCAGCAGCGACCCCGGACGGGGGTCTGGCTACACCTTC. Full variable domain (rest looked up from reference TRBV5-1 and TRBJ1-2): KAGVTQTPRYLIKTRGQQVTLSCSPISGHRSVSWYQQTPGQGLQFLFEYFSETQRNKGNFPGRFSGRQFSNSRSEMNVSTLELGDSALYLCASSDPGRGSGYTFGSGTRLTVV.

A few counts support this clonotype. The rearrangement links TRBV29-1 to TRBJ2-3, with D possibly being TRBD1 (6 bases). Germline V gene sequence: CDR1 SQVTM, CDR2 ANQGSEA. V lost 4 bases and J 4 bases, leaving 15 bases between the germline ends. The CDR3 covers 14 residues. CDR3 in DNA: TGCAGCGTTGTTTCCAGGGGTAGGGCAGATACGCAGTATTTT. Its translation: CSVVSRGRADTQYF.

This clonotype was detected only once. V gene TRBV7-9 combines with J gene TRBJ1-3, with a weak D call TRBD1 (6 bases). The V end was cut by 5 bases, the J end by 2 bases, with 13 bases between. The germline V gene encodes CDR1 SEHNR and CDR2 FQNEAQ (reference sequence). The CDR3 loop spans 15 amino acids. DNA for the CDR3: TGTGCCAGCAGCCGCAGGGGAGTCGCTGGAAACACCATATATTTT. The encoded protein is CASSRRGVAGNTIYF.

The CDR3 DNA reads as TGCAGTGCTTCGCGCGAGACAGGGTCCTACGAGCAGTACTTC. Encoded protein: CSASRETGSYEQYF. This chain connects TRBV20-1 to TRBJ2-7, with 7 bases matching TRBD1. Germline-derived CDR1 and CDR2 are DFQATT and SNEGSKA (reference sequence). The CDR3 extends over 14 amino acids. J was trimmed by 1 base and V by 5 bases; bases with no gene match: 8.

This clonotype has just a few counts. V usage is TRBV5-1 and J usage is TRBJ2-7, with 12 bases aligning to TRBD2. Per the germline V gene, CDR1 is SGHRS and CDR2 is YFSETQ. With 0 bases clipped from V and 6 bases from J, the junction kept 10 bases outside the gene matches. This CDR3 is built from 17 residues. CDR3 in amino acids: CASSLGRPSGRAGEQYF. CDR3 sequence (DNA): TGCGCCAGCAGCTTGGGCCGGCCTAGCGGGAGGGCCGGCGAGCAGTACTTC.

The chain has TRBV29-1 and TRBJ2-3; 10 nucleotides agree with TRBD1. The V and J ends lost 0 bases and 6 bases, in that order; junction bases with no gene match: 9. The CDR3 runs 16 residues. CDR1 and CDR2 from the germline V gene are SQVTM and ANQGSEA. This CDR3 is CSVEEGLGTGVDTQYF. The CDR3 region has the DNA TGCAGCGTTGAAGAGGGGCTGGGGACAGGGGTGGATACGCAGTATTTT.

A remark on this clonotype: Sequence at one end of the junction differs from germline and may be a read error. The J gene is TRBJ1-2, the V gene TRBV3-1, with D hard to call. In germline, CDR1 is LGHDT, CDR2 YNNKEL (reference sequence). This CDR3 contains 13 residues. CDR3 DNA sequence: TGTGCCAGCAGCCCCATTTCTAACCATGGCTACACCTTC. This gives the protein CASSPISNHGYTF.